Sequencing of this TCR beta chain was carried out in a study of T cell repertoires in cytomegalovirus infection. Study-wide background: Researchers turned to recently identified HLA-C-restricted CMV epitopes as well as well-studied HLA-B-restricted ones. A matching HLA type, together with CMV infection, was signaled by public TCR beta signatures. General study findings and limits: HLA-C-restricted CMV clonotypes gave the most frequent clonotype in two of eight donors. Cumulative public TCR beta family frequency identified carriers of CMV plus the relevant HLA.

V was shortened by 1 base and J by 1 base, with 7 bases between the two germline ends. The CDR3 covers 14 residues. Looked up from germline, CDR1 is MGHRA and CDR2 is YSYEKL. Turning to this clonotype: Its target is unknown.

TCRdb recomputed calls from the reads with MiXCR, one row per CDR3 protein. The sample gives roughly 80,000 distinct CDR3 sequences, about 37% of which show up once; 90% to 95% is in the top ten. This sequence originates from a human donor in good health (CMV status not recorded). Some clones in this sample may be carry-over from other donors' samples. The sequenced sample was CD8+ T cells from cultured PBMCs, obtained from culture after CMV antigen stimulation. The chain uses TRBV4-1 and TRBJ1-1; D is uncertain. The CDR3 here is CASSQGRTNTEAFF. The CDR3 DNA reads TGCGCCAGCAGCCAAGGCCGAACGAACACTGAAGCTTTCTTT.